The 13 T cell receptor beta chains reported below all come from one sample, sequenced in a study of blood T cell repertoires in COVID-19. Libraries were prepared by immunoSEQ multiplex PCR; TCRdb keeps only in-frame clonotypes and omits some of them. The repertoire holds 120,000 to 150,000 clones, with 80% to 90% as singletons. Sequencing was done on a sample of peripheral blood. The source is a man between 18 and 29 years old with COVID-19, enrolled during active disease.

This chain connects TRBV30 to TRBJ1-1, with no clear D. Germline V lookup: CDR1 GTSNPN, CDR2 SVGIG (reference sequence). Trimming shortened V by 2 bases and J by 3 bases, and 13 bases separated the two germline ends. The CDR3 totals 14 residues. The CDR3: CAWSSLARDTEAFF. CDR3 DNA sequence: TGTGCCTGGAGTTCATTGGCTCGGGACACTGAAGCTTTCTTT. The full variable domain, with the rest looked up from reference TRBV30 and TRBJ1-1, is SQTIHQWPATLVQPVGSPLSLECTVEGTSNPNLYWYRQAAGRGLQLLFYSVGIGQISSEVPQNLSASRPQDRQFILSSKKLLLSDSGFYLCAWSSLARDTEAFFGQGTRLTVV.

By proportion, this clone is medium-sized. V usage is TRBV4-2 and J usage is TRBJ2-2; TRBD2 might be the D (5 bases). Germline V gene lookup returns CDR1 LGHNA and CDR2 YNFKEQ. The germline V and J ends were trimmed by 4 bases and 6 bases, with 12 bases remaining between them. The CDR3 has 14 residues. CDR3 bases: TGTGCCAGCAGCCTTATAGGAGGCGCCGGGGAGCTGTTTTTT. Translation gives CASSLIGGAGELFF.

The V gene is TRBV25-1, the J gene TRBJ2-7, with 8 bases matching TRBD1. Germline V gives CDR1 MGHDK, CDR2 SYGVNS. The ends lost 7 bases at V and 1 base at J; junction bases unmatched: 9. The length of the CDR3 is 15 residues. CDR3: CASTAGQGSSYEQYF. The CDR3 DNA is TGTGCCAGCACGGCCGGACAGGGATCGTCCTACGAGCAGTACTTC.

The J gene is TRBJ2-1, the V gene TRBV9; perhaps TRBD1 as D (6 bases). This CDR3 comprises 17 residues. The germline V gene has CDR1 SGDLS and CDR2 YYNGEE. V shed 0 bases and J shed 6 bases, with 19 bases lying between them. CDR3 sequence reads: CASSVVGQPNGGNEQFF. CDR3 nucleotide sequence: TGTGCCAGCAGCGTAGTGGGACAACCTAACGGTGGCAATGAGCAGTTCTTC.

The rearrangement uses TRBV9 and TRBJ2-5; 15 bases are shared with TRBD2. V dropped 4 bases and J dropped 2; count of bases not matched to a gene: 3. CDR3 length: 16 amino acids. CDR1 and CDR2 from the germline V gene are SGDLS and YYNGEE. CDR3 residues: CASSLGLAGGQETQYF. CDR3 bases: TGTGCCAGCAGCCTCGGACTAGCGGGAGGGCAAGAGACCCAGTACTTC.

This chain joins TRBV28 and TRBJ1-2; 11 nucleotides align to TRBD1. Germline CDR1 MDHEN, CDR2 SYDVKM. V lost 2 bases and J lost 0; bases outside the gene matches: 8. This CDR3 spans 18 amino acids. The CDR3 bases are TGTGCCAGCAGTTTAGATAGGACAGGGGGCCCAACTAACTATGGCTACACCTTC. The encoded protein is CASSLDRTGGPTNYGYTF.

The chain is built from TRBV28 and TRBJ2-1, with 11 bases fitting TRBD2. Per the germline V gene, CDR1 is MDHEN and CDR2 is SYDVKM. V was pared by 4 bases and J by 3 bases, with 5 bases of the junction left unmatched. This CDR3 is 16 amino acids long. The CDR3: CASSSTSGSHYNEQFF. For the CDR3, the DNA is TGTGCCAGCAGTTCCACTAGCGGGAGTCACTACAATGAGCAGTTCTTC.

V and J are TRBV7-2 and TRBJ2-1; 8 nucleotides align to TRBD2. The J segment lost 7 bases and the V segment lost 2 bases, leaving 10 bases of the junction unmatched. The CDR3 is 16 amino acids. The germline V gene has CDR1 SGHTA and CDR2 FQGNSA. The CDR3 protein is CASSLLAGGSLNEQFF. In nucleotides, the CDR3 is TGTGCCAGCAGCTTATTGGCGGGAGGCTCTTTGAATGAGCAGTTCTTC.

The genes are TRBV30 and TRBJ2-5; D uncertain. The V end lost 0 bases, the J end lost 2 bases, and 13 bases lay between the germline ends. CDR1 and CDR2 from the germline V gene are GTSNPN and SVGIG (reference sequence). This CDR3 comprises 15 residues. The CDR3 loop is CAWSVRSVKQETQYF. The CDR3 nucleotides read TGTGCCTGGAGTGTACGCTCAGTCAAACAAGAGACCCAGTACTTC.

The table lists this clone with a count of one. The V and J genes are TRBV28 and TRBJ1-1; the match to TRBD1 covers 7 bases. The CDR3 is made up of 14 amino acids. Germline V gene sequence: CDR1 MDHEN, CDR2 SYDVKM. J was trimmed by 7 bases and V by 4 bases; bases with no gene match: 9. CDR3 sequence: CASSWDSTINEAFF. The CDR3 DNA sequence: TGTGCCAGCAGTTGGGACAGTACTATTAATGAAGCTTTCTTT.

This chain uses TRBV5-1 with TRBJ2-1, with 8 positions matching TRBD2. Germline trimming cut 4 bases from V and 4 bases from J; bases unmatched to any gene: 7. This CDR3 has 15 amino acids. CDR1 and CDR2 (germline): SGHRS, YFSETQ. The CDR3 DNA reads TGCGCCAGCAGCGCGACTAGCGTCGTTTACAATGAGCAGTTCTTC. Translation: CASSATSVVYNEQFF.

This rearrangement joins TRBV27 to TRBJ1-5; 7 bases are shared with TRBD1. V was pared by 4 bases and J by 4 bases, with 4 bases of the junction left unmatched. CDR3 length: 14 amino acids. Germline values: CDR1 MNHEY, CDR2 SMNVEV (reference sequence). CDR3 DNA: TGTGCCAGCAGTTCGGACAGGTTTAATCAGCCCCAGCATTTT. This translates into CASSSDRFNQPQHF.

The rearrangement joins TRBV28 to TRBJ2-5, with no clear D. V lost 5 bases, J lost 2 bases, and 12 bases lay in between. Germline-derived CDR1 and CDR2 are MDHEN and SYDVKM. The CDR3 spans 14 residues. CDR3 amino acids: CASSRSRAQETQYF. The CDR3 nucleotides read TGTGCCAGCAGTCGCAGCCGAGCGCAAGAGACCCAGTACTTC.